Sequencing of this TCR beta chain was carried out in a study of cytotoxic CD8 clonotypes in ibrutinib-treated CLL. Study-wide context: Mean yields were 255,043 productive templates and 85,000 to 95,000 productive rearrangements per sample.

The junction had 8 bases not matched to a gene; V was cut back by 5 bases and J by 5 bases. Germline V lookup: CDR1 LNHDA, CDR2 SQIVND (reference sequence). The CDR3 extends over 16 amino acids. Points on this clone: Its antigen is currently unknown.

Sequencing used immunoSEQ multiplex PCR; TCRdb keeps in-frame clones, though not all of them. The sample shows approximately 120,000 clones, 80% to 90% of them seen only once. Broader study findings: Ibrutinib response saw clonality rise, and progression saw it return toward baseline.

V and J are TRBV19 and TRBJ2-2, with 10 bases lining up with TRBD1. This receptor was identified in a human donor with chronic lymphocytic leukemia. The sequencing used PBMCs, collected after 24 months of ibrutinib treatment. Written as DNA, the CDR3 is TGTGCCAGTAGTCGCCGACAGGGGGCGGGTACCGGGGAGCTGTTTTTT. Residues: CASSRRQGAGTGELFF.